This T cell receptor (beta chain) was captured by sequencing in a study of shared clonotypes between healthy human individuals. Whole-study context: Sampling drew on donors who were a couple of women and a few men aged 18 to 49.

Repertoires were generated with immunoSEQ multiplex PCR, while TCRdb's copy carries only in-frame clones and drops some. The data show 2 million to 3 million clones, with roughly 92% seen just once and 0.11% to 0.15% held by the top ten. The CDR3 sequence is 13 residues long. Germline V gives CDR1 SGHVS, CDR2 FQNEAQ. Trimming pared 4 bases from V and 5 bases from J, leaving 9 bases between. The chain has TRBV7-8 and TRBJ2-1; the D gene is possibly TRBD2 (6 bases). The sequence came from a man aged 18 to 29 in good health. Sequencing used naive CD4+ T cells sorted from blood. This sample's subset: CD45RA+ positively selected. CDR3 bases: TGTGCCAGCAGCTCCAGGACTAACAATGAGCAGTTCTTC. It specifies CASSSRTNNEQFF. The complete variable domain, with remaining parts taken from reference TRBV7-8 and TRBJ2-1, reads GAGVSQSPRYKVAKRGQDVALRCDPISGHVSLFWYQQALGQGPEFLTYFQNEAQLDKSGLPSDRFFAERPEGSVSTLKIQRTQQEDSAVYLCASSSRTNNEQFFGPGTRLTVL.